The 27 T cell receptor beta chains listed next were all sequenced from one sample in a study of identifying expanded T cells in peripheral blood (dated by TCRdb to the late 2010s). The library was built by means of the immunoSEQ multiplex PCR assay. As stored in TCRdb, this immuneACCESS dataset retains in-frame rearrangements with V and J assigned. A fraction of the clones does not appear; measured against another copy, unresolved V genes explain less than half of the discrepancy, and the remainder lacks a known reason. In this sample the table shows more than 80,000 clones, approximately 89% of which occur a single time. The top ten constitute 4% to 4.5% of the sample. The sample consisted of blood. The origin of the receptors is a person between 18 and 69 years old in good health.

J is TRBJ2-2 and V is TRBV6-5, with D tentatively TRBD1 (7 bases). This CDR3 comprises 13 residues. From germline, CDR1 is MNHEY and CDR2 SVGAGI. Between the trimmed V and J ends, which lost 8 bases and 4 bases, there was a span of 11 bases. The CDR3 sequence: CASCGTVTGELFF. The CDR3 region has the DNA TGTGCCAGCTGCGGGACAGTCACCGGGGAGCTGTTTTTT.

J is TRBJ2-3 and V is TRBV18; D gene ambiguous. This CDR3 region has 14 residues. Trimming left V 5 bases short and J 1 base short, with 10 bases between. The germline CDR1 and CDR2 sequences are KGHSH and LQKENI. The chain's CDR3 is CASSTVSRTDTQYF. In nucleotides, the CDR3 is TGTGCCAGCTCAACGGTATCGCGCACAGATACGCAGTATTTT.

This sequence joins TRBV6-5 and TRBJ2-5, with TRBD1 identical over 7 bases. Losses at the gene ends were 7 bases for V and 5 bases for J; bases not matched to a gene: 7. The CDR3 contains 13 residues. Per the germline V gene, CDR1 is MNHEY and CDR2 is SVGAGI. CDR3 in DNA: TGTGCCAGCACCCCCGACAGGGACGAGACCCAGTACTTC. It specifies CASTPDRDETQYF.

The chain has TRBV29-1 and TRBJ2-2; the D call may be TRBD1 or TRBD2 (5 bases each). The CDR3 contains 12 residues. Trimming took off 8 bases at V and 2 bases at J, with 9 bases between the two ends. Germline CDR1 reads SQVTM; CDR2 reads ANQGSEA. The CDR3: CSFRGNTGELFF. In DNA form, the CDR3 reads TGCAGCTTCCGGGGCAACACCGGGGAGCTGTTTTTT.

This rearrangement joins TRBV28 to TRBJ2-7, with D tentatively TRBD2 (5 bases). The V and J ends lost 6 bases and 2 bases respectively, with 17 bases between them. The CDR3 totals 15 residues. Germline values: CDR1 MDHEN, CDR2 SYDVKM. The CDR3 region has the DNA TGTGCCAGCAGGGACTCTACACTTACTGCCTACGAGCAGTACTTC. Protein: CASRDSTLTAYEQYF.

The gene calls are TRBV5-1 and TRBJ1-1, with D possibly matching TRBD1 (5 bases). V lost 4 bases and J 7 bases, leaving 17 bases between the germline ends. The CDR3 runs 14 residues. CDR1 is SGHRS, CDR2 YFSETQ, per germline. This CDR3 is CASSPGTDYLEAFF. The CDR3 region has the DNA TGCGCCAGCAGCCCGGGGACGGACTACCTTGAAGCTTTCTTT.

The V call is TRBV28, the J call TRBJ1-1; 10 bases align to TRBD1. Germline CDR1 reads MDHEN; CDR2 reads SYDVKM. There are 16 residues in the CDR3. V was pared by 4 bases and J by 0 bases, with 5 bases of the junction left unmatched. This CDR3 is CASSYRDRGLNTEAFF. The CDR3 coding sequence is TGTGCCAGCAGTTACCGGGACAGGGGCCTGAACACTGAAGCTTTCTTT.

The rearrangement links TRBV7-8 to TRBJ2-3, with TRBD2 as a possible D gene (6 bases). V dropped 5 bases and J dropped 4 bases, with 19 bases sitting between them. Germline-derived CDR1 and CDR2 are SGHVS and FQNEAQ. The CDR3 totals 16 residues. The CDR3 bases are TGTGCCAGCAGCCCAATTCGGCGGGGCTCGGCAGATACGCAGTATTTT. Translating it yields CASSPIRRGSADTQYF.

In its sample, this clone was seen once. The CDR3 DNA reads as TGCGCCAGCAGCGCGGGACTAGCCCTGGGGAGCGGGGAGCTGTTTTTT. It is translated as CASSAGLALGSGELFF. This chain uses TRBV5-1 with TRBJ2-2; TRBD2 aligns across 9 bases. V lost 4 bases to trimming and J lost 7 bases; unmatched junction nucleotides: 11. This CDR3 has 16 amino acids. Germline V gene sequence: CDR1 SGHRS, CDR2 YFSETQ.

The CDR3 spells CASSFRPTDTQYF. The CDR3 DNA follows: TGTGCCAGCAGTTTCCGACCCACAGATACGCAGTATTTT. V usage is TRBV27 and J usage is TRBJ2-3; D is ambiguous. Germline values: CDR1 MNHEY, CDR2 SMNVEV (reference sequence). The V end lost 3 bases, the J end lost 2 bases, and 6 bases lay between the germline ends. The CDR3 contains 13 residues.

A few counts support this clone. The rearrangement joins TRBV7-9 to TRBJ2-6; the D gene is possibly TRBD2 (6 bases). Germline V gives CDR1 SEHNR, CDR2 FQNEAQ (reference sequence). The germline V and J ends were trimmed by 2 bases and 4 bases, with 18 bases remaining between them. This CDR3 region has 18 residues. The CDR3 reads CASSLRDWDWRGANVLTF. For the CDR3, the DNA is TGTGCCAGCAGCTTAAGGGACTGGGATTGGAGGGGGGCCAACGTCCTGACTTTC.

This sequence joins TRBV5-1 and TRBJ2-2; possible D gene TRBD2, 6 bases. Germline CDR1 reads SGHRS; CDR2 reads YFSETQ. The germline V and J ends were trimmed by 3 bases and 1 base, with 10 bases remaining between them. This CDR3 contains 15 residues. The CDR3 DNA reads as TGCGCCAGCAGCTCAGGTAGCGGGAACACCGGGGAGCTGTTTTTT. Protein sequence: CASSSGSGNTGELFF.

The chain's CDR3 is CASSQDPDSPTYEQYF. The CDR3 DNA is TGCGCCAGCAGCCAAGATCCCGACAGTCCCACCTACGAGCAGTACTTC. The gene calls are TRBV4-1 and TRBJ2-7, with a possible D match to TRBD1 (5 bases). This CDR3 comprises 16 residues. The germline gives CDR1 MGHRA, CDR2 YSYEKL. Deletions cut 0 bases from V and 2 bases from J, with 14 bases between.

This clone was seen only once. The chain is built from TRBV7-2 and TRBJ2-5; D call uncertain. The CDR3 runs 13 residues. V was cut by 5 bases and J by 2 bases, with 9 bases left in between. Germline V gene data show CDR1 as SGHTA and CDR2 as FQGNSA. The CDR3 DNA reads TGTGCCAGCAGCCCCGACTCACAAGAGACCCAGTACTTC. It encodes CASSPDSQETQYF.

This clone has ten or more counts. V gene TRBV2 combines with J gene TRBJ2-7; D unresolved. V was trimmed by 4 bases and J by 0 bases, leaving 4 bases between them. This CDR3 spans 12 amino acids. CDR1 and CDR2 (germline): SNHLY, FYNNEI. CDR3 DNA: TGTGCCAGCAGTGCGGCCTCCTACGAGCAGTACTTC. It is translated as CASSAASYEQYF.

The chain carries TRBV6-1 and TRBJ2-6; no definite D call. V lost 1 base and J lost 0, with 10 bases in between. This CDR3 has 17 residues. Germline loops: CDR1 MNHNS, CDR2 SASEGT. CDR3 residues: CASSEGSTNSGANVLTF. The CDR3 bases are TGTGCCAGCAGTGAAGGTTCCACGAACTCTGGGGCCAACGTCCTGACTTTC.

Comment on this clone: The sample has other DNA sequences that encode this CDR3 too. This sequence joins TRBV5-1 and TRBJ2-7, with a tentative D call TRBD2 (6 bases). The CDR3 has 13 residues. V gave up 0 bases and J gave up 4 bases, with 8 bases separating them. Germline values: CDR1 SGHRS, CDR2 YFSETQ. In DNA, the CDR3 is TGCGCCAGCAGCTTGGCCGCGGGGTACGAGCAGTACTTC. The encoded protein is CASSLAAGYEQYF.

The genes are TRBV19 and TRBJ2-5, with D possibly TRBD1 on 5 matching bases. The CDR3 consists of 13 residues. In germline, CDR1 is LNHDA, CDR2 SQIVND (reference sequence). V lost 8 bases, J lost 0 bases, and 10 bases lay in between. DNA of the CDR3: TGTGCCAGTCGTAAGACAGACCAAGAGACCCAGTACTTC. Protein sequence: CASRKTDQETQYF.

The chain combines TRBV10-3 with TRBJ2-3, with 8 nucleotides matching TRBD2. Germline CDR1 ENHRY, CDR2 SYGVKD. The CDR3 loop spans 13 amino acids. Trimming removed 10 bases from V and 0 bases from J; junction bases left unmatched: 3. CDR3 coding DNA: TGTGCCACACTAGCGGCAAGCACAGATACGCAGTATTTT. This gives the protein CATLAASTDTQYF.

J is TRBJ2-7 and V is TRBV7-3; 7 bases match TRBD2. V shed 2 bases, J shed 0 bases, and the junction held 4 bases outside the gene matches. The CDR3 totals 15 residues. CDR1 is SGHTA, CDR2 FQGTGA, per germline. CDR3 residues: CASSLGLADSYEQYF. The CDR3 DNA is TGTGCCAGCAGCTTAGGGCTAGCGGACTCCTACGAGCAGTACTTC.

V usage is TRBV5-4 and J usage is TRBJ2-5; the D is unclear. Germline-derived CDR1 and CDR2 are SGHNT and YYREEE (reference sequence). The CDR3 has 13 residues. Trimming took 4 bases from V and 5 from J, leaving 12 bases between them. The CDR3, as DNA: TGTGCCAGCAGCCTTAGTCTCGGGGAGACCCAGTACTTC. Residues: CASSLSLGETQYF.

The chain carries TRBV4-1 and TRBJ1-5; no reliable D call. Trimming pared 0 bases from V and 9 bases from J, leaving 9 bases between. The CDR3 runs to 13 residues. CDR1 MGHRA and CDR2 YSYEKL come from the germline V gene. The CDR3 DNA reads TGCGCCAGCAGCCAAGAGATGAATTCGCCCCAGCATTTT. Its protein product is CASSQEMNSPQHF.

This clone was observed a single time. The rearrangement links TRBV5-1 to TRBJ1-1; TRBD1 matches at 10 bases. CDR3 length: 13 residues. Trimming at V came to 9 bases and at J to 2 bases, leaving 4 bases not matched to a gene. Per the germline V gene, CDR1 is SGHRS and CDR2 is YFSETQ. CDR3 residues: CATATGGNTEAFF. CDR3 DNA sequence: TGCGCCACTGCGACAGGGGGCAACACTGAAGCTTTCTTT.

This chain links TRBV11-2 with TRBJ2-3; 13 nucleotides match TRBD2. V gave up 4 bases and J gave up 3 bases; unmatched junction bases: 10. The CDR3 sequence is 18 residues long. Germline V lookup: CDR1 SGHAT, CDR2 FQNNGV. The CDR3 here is CASSSAGLAGTATDTQYF. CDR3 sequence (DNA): TGTGCCAGCAGCTCAGCGGGACTAGCGGGAACGGCTACAGATACGCAGTATTTT.

For the CDR3, the DNA is TGTGCCAGCAGCTTAGAAGGGACAGACGAGCAGTTCTTC. Amino acid sequence: CASSLEGTDEQFF. The V gene is TRBV7-9, the J gene TRBJ2-1; 7 bases agree with TRBD1. Germline V CDR1 and CDR2: SEHNR, FQNEAQ (reference sequence). CDR3 size: 13 residues. J was trimmed by 10 bases and V by 1 base; bases with no gene match: 4.

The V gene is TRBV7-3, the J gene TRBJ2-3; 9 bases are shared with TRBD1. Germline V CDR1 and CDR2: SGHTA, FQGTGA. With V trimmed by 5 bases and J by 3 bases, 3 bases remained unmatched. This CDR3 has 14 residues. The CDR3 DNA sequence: TGTGCCAGCAGCCCTGGACAGGGGACAGATACGCAGTATTTT. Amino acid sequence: CASSPGQGTDTQYF.

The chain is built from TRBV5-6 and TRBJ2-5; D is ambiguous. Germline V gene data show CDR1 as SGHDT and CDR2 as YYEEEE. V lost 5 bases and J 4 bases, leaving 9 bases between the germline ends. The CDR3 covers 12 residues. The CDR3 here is CASSSGLETQYF. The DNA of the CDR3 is TGTGCCAGCAGTTCGGGCCTAGAGACCCAGTACTTC.